This T cell receptor beta chain was identified during a study of blood T cells in healthy people across ages. Study conclusions and caveats: Conclusively comparing naive with antigen-experienced cells was impossible with unsorted PBMCs.

V gave up 4 bases and J gave up 9 bases, with 13 bases separating them. The CDR3 consists of 14 residues. The germline gives CDR1 SGHTA, CDR2 FQGTGA. This clonotype was detected ten times or more. Its antigen is unknown. Alongside a J-beta primer mix, a sample-barcoded 5' primer served in a second PCR lasting roughly 6 to 12 cycles. A template-switch adaptor that had 12 random nucleotides put a tag on each cDNA molecule. TCRdb used MiXCR to reprocess the 5' RACE reads, holding one entry per CDR3 protein. The data show some 890,000 distinct CDR3 sequences, 25% to 35% seen once. These same records also appear under a second study, on T cells of mothers and their children.

V gene TRBV7-3 combines with J gene TRBJ1-6; TRBD1 might be the D (6 bases). This receptor was identified in a woman aged 35 to 49 in good health. Input material: blood. CDR3 coding DNA: TGTGCCAGCAGCTCCCGGGGGCGAGGTTCACCCCTCCACTTT. Translation gives CASSSRGRGSPLHF.